These 32 T cell receptor beta chains were all obtained from the same sample, sequenced in a study of T cells after yellow fever vaccination. Via MiXCR, TCRdb re-called the 5' RACE reads, giving one row per CDR3 protein. The data show about 360,000 distinct CDR3 sequences, about 6% seen once. Sequencing used PBMCs, obtained 5 days after the yellow fever booster vaccination. The receptor set was obtained from a man aged 25-45 years who received the YFV17D yellow fever vaccine.

The sample holds a few counts of this clonotype. The chain uses TRBV7-8 and TRBJ1-1; 9 positions match TRBD1. The CDR3 consists of 16 residues. Germline CDR1 reads SGHVS; CDR2 reads FQNEAQ. Germline trimming cut 5 bases from V and 0 bases from J; bases unmatched to any gene: 7. The CDR3 DNA reads TGTGCCAGCAGCCCAGGACAGGGGTTGATGAACACTGAAGCTTTCTTT. The encoded protein is CASSPGQGLMNTEAFF.

The chain is built from TRBV2 and TRBJ2-6, with TRBD2 as a possible D gene (5 bases). CDR3 length: 17 residues. Germline CDR1 and CDR2: SNHLY and FYNNEI. Trimming removed 10 bases from V and 0 bases from J, with 19 bases in between. The CDR3 nucleotides read TGTGCCAACCCTCGGAGCGGCGGCCACTCTGGGGCCAACGTCCTGACTTTC. Protein sequence: CANPRSGGHSGANVLTF. Variable domain in full (rest from reference TRBV2 and TRBJ2-6): EPEVTQTPSHQVTQMGQEVILRCVPISNHLYFYWYRQILGQKVEFLVSFYNNEISEKSEIFDDQFSVERPDGSNFTLKIRSTKLEDSAMYFCANPRSGGHSGANVLTFGAGSRLTVL.

This clonotype occurred a few times. The chain links TRBV7-8 to TRBJ2-3; D possibly corresponds to TRBD2 (6 bases). Germline CDR1 is SGHVS and CDR2 is FQNEAQ. The V and J ends lost 1 base and 5 bases respectively, with 13 bases between them. The CDR3 extends over 15 amino acids. DNA of the CDR3: TGTGCCAGCAGCTTAGGGGGACTCCTGGGAGATACGCAGTATTTT. This sequence encodes CASSLGGLLGDTQYF.

The table lists this clonotype with a few counts. The rearrangement joins TRBV5-1 to TRBJ2-7; D is undetermined. The CDR3 length is 12 residues. V was pared by 5 bases and J by 1 base, with 7 bases between. Germline-derived CDR1 and CDR2 are SGHRS and YFSETQ. CDR3 loop: CASRHRSYEQYF. The CDR3 DNA follows: TGCGCCAGCAGACATCGATCCTACGAGCAGTACTTC.

V gene TRBV20-1 combines with J gene TRBJ2-7, with TRBD1 matching 8 bases. The CDR3 loop spans 14 amino acids. Trimming took 5 bases from V and 2 from J; bases not matched to a gene: 8. The germline CDR1 and CDR2 sequences are DFQATT and SNEGSKA (reference sequence). The CDR3 bases are TGCAGTGCTTCGGACAGGGCCCCAACCTACGAGCAGTACTTC. This translates into CSASDRAPTYEQYF.

This chain connects TRBV7-9 to TRBJ2-5, with D possibly matching TRBD1 (6 bases). This CDR3 is 16 amino acids long. The germline CDR1 and CDR2 sequences are SEHNR and FQNEAQ (reference sequence). V lost 2 bases, J lost 0 bases, and 13 bases lay in between. The CDR3 region is CASSLQQGWYQETQYF. The CDR3 nucleotides are TGTGCCAGCAGCTTACAACAGGGCTGGTACCAAGAGACCCAGTACTTC.

This clonotype came up many times. CDR3 protein: CASRKLAGGSQETQYF. CDR3 nucleotide sequence: TGCGCCAGCAGAAAGTTAGCGGGAGGTTCTCAAGAGACCCAGTACTTC. The chain joins TRBV5-1 to TRBJ2-5; 10 bases match TRBD2. The CDR3 has 16 amino acids. The V gene's germline CDR1 is SGHRS and CDR2 YFSETQ. V trimming: 5 bases; J trimming: 2 bases; junction bases outside the gene matches: 9.

This clonotype came up many times. The V call is TRBV7-2, the J call TRBJ2-5, with 8 bases fitting TRBD2. This CDR3 region has 15 residues. Germline CDR1 and CDR2: SGHTA and FQGNSA. Unmatched junction bases numbered 9, after V lost 4 bases and J lost 5 bases. CDR3 nucleotide sequence: TGTGCCAGCAGCTCAGTAGCGGGACATGCGGAGACCCAGTACTTC. As protein: CASSSVAGHAETQYF.

This clonotype was counted many times. The chain has TRBV29-1 and TRBJ2-1; tentatively, D is TRBD1 or TRBD2 (5 bases each). V shed 8 bases and J shed 6 bases, with 23 bases lying between them. This CDR3 comprises 15 residues. Germline V gene data show CDR1 as SQVTM and CDR2 as ANQGSEA. CDR3 sequence (DNA): TGCAGCATTGCTGGGGAGAGGGGAGTAGGCAATGAGCAGTTCTTC. It is translated as CSIAGERGVGNEQFF.

This clonotype was detected ten times or more. The chain is built from TRBV6-5 and TRBJ2-7; 13 bases match TRBD2. CDR3 length: 19 residues. Looked up from germline, CDR1 is MNHEY and CDR2 is SVGAGI. The junction had 13 bases not matched to a gene; V was cut back by 2 bases and J by 3 bases. DNA for the CDR3: TGTGCCAGCAGTTACCCTCGGACTAGCGGGAGAGGGGGGAGCTACGAGCAGTACTTC. Encoded protein: CASSYPRTSGRGGSYEQYF.

This clonotype came up many times. The chain carries TRBV4-2 and TRBJ2-2; D unclear. V was shortened by 3 bases and J by 0 bases, with 14 bases between the two germline ends. This CDR3 comprises 17 residues. Per germline, CDR1 LGHNA and CDR2 YNFKEQ. The CDR3 DNA reads TGTGCCAGCAGCCACCCCCTGGGTTCCACGAACACCGGGGAGCTGTTTTTT. Its translation is CASSHPLGSTNTGELFF.

This clonotype was seen a handful of times. The chain combines TRBV12-3 or TRBV12-4 with TRBJ2-7, with D perhaps assigned TRBD1 or TRBD2 (5 bases each). Between the trimmed V and J ends, which lost 7 bases and 7 bases, there was a span of 17 bases. This CDR3 region has 13 residues. CDR3: CASNLNPGPEQYF. Written as DNA, the CDR3 is TGTGCCAGCAACCTCAATCCGGGACCAGAGCAGTACTTC.

The sample holds a few counts of this clonotype. The gene calls are TRBV20-1 and TRBJ2-5, with D possibly being TRBD1 (5 bases). Trimming removed 3 bases from V and 4 bases from J, with 12 bases in between. This CDR3 is built from 13 residues. Germline CDR1 reads DFQATT; CDR2 reads SNEGSKA (reference sequence). DNA for the CDR3: TGCAGTGCTAGGCCCGGACACCTAGAGACCCAGTACTTC. It translates to CSARPGHLETQYF.

This chain connects TRBV7-9 to TRBJ1-5; D is unclear. The CDR3 is made up of 14 amino acids. Trimming removed 5 bases at V and 1 base at J, with 9 bases between. Germline-derived CDR1 and CDR2 are SEHNR and FQNEAQ (reference sequence). CDR3 residues: CASSTDWSNQPQHF. The DNA of the CDR3 is TGTGCCAGCAGCACGGACTGGAGCAATCAGCCCCAGCATTTT.

This clonotype occurred many times. The chain links TRBV6-1 to TRBJ2-2; 10 bases fit TRBD2. In germline, CDR1 is MNHNS, CDR2 SASEGT. This CDR3 is 17 amino acids long. J gave up 8 bases and V 5 bases, and 14 bases lay outside the gene matches. The chain's CDR3 is CASSPPPSGSRVGELFF. The CDR3 nucleotides are TGTGCCAGCAGTCCTCCTCCTAGCGGGAGTAGGGTGGGGGAGCTGTTTTTT.

This clonotype was found a few times. The rearrangement links TRBV20-1 to TRBJ2-1; unclear D gene. Trimming left V 6 bases short and J 7 bases short, with 10 bases between. Germline CDR1 is DFQATT and CDR2 is SNEGSKA (reference sequence). The CDR3 is 11 residues long. In nucleotides, the CDR3 is TGCAGTGCAAACGTACAAAATGAGCAGTTCTTC. Residues: CSANVQNEQFF.

This clonotype turned up a few times. The genes are TRBV20-1 and TRBJ2-1, with D unclear. Germline V gives CDR1 DFQATT, CDR2 SNEGSKA (reference sequence). Trimming cost V 0 bases and J 9 bases, with 12 bases left between them. The CDR3 loop spans 13 amino acids. CDR3 coding DNA: TGCAGTGCTAGAGAGCTCCTATCCTTTGAGCAGTTCTTC. It specifies CSARELLSFEQFF.

CDR3 nucleotides: TGTGCCAGCAGCCAAGAAGCGATCGTCTATGGCTACACCTTC. Translating gives CASSQEAIVYGYTF. The chain employs TRBV3-1 and TRBJ1-2; no definite D call. With 0 bases removed from V and 4 bases from J, the gap between germline ends came to 9 bases. The CDR3 sequence is 14 residues long. CDR1 is LGHDT, CDR2 YNNKEL, per germline (reference sequence).

As for this clonotype: A much larger clone lies a single base off, so this may be a read error. The chain joins TRBV3-1 to TRBJ2-7; D gene uncertain. This CDR3 has 11 amino acids. The germline CDR1 and CDR2 sequences are LGHDT and YNNKEL (reference sequence). For the CDR3, the DNA is TGTGACAGCAGCCAAGTGGGGGAGCAGTACTTC. It encodes CDSSQVGEQYF.

This clonotype was observed at least ten times. CDR3 loop: CASSQPRNTGELFF. The CDR3 bases are TGTGCCAGCAGCCAGCCACGGAACACCGGGGAGCTGTTTTTT. V gene TRBV7-2 combines with J gene TRBJ2-2, with unresolved D. Germline V gene lookup returns CDR1 SGHTA and CDR2 FQGNSA. The ends were cut back, 5 bases at V and 1 base at J, with 8 bases in the middle. CDR3 length equals 14 residues.

Turning to this clonotype: An end of the junction does not agree with germline; a read error may underlie this. The genes are TRBV7-7 and TRBJ2-5; TRBD2 matches at 13 bases. CDR1 and CDR2 from the germline V gene are SSHAT and FNYEAQ (reference sequence). The CDR3 sequence is 16 residues long. The CDR3 bases are TGTACCAGCAGCTCCGGACTAGCGGGAGTGCAAGAGACCCAGTACTTC. Translation gives CTSSSGLAGVQETQYF.

This clonotype was seen repeatedly, ten times or more. J is TRBJ2-1 and V is TRBV5-1; 10 bases align to TRBD2. Germline V gives CDR1 SGHRS, CDR2 YFSETQ. Germline trimming cut 2 bases from V and 5 bases from J; bases unmatched to any gene: 4. This CDR3 has 15 amino acids. The CDR3 nucleotides are TGCGCCAGCAGCTTTAGAACTAGCGGGAACAATGAGCAGTTCTTC. This sequence encodes CASSFRTSGNNEQFF. The full variable domain, rest sourced from reference TRBV5-1 and TRBJ2-1, is KAGVTQTPRYLIKTRGQQVTLSCSPISGHRSVSWYQQTPGQGLQFLFEYFSETQRNKGNFPGRFSGRQFSNSRSEMNVSTLELGDSALYLCASSFRTSGNNEQFFGPGTRLTVL.

This clonotype appeared many times. This chain joins TRBV12-3 or TRBV12-4 and TRBJ2-1, with D perhaps matching TRBD2 (6 bases). There are 17 residues in the CDR3. Trimming took off 6 bases at V and 5 bases at J, with 23 bases between the two ends. The CDR3 reads CASSPVRGGYRDNEQFF. CDR3 nucleotides: TGTGCCAGCAGCCCAGTCCGGGGAGGTTATAGGGACAATGAGCAGTTCTTC.

This clonotype was recorded many times. Here the CDR3 reads CASSYGRTTDTQYF. The CDR3 region has the DNA TGTGCCAGCAGCTACGGACGGACGACAGATACGCAGTATTTT. The chain employs TRBV7-2 and TRBJ2-3; no firm D call. V was clipped by 4 bases and J by 3 bases, with 11 bases between them. The CDR3 spans 14 residues. Germline loops: CDR1 SGHTA, CDR2 FQGNSA. Full variable domain (outside the CDR3, taken from reference TRBV7-2 and TRBJ2-3): GAGVSQSPSNKVTEKGKDVELRCDPISGHTALYWYRQSLGQGLEFLIYFQGNSAPDKSGLPSDRFSAERTGGSVSTLTIQRTQQEDSAVYLCASSYGRTTDTQYFGPGTRLTVL.

V usage is TRBV7-2 and J usage is TRBJ2-7, with D maybe TRBD1 (6 bases). Looked up from germline, CDR1 is SGHTA and CDR2 is FQGNSA. Deletions cut 5 bases from V and 0 bases from J, with 11 bases between. The CDR3 runs to 14 residues. The CDR3 region has the DNA TGTGCCAGCAGCCCTGGGGGCTTCTCCTACGAGCAGTACTTC. Translation: CASSPGGFSYEQYF.

This clonotype was counted many times. V gene TRBV12-3 or TRBV12-4 combines with J gene TRBJ2-6; the D is unclear. The V end lost 1 base, the J end lost 10 bases, and 14 bases lay between the germline ends. The CDR3 spans 15 residues. Here the CDR3 reads CASSLDPLYGNVLTF. The CDR3 region has the DNA TGTGCCAGCAGTTTAGATCCCCTCTACGGGAACGTCCTGACTTTC.

This clonotype has only a few counts. The rearrangement uses TRBV5-1 and TRBJ2-3, with D perhaps TRBD2 (5 bases). Per the germline V gene, CDR1 is SGHRS and CDR2 is YFSETQ. This CDR3 comprises 15 residues. Between the trimmed V and J ends, which lost 1 base and 5 bases, there was a span of 14 bases. The CDR3: CASSLRTAEGDTQYF. CDR3 DNA: TGCGCCAGCAGCTTGAGGACGGCCGAGGGAGATACGCAGTATTTT.

This clonotype was picked up many times. The V call is TRBV3-1, the J call TRBJ2-7; D is ambiguous. The CDR3 covers 16 residues. V lost 4 bases and J lost 1, with 17 bases in between. CDR1 is LGHDT and CDR2 is YNNKEL in the germline V gene (reference sequence). CDR3 DNA: TGTGCCAGCAGCCCCCTGACTCGACGAACATCCTACGAGCAGTACTTC. Its translation: CASSPLTRRTSYEQYF.

This clonotype was observed a handful of times. This rearrangement joins TRBV4-3 to TRBJ2-1; 12 nucleotides agree with TRBD2. Germline values: CDR1 LGHNA, CDR2 YSLEER. The V gene end was trimmed by 3 bases and the J gene end by 7 bases; junction bases not matched to a gene: 4. The CDR3 spans 15 residues. The CDR3 sequence is CASSHRTSGINEQFF. CDR3 bases: TGCGCCAGCAGCCATAGGACTAGCGGGATAAATGAGCAGTTCTTC.

The chain is built from TRBV3-1 and TRBJ2-5; a possible D gene is TRBD2 (6 bases). Germline V CDR1 and CDR2: LGHDT, YNNKEL (reference sequence). The germline V and J ends were trimmed by 1 base and 5 bases, with 8 bases remaining between them. The CDR3 contains 13 residues. In DNA form, the CDR3 reads TGTGCCAGCAGCCAAGTCCGGGGGGAGACCCAGTACTTC. Translating gives CASSQVRGETQYF.

Ten or more counts support this clonotype. The chain has TRBV9 and TRBJ2-5; 8 bases match TRBD2. Germline V gene lookup returns CDR1 SGDLS and CDR2 YYNGEE. V gave up 5 bases and J gave up 5 bases; unmatched junction bases: 14. CDR3 size: 16 residues. This CDR3 is CASSPHKREISETQYF. In nucleotides, the CDR3 is TGTGCCAGCAGTCCCCACAAGCGGGAGATTAGTGAGACCCAGTACTTC. Drawing the rest from reference TRBV9 and TRBJ2-5, the complete variable domain is DSGVTQTPKHLITATGQRVTLRCSPRSGDLSVYWYQQSLDQGLQFLIQYYNGEERAKGNILERFSAQQFPDLHSELNLSSLELGDSALYFCASSPHKREISETQYFGPGTRLLVL.

The J gene is TRBJ1-6, the V gene TRBV7-2, with no clear D. The germline V gene has CDR1 SGHTA and CDR2 FQGNSA. V lost 0 bases and J lost 7, with 4 bases in between. This CDR3 region has 13 residues. The CDR3 DNA reads as TGTGCCAGCAGCTTAGCTGAGAATTCACCCCTCCACTTT. Its translation is CASSLAENSPLHF.